This T cell receptor beta chain emerged from a study of identical twins. Each CDR3 protein gets one entry after TCRdb re-called the 5' RACE reads with MiXCR. The sample contains 500,000 to 650,000 distinct CDR3 sequences, about 7% of which appear only once. The CDR3 runs 14 residues. V lost 7 bases and J 9 bases, leaving 16 bases between the germline ends. CDR1 is MNHNS, CDR2 SASEGT, per germline. This clonotype turned up a few times. The same sample was also used in a study of yellow fever vaccine responses in identical twins.

The chain uses TRBV6-1 and TRBJ1-6; D gene unclear. The sequenced material came from PBMCs. The sequence was obtained from a woman aged 18-29 years in good health. The CDR3 spells CASKGVSGGSPLHF. CDR3 sequence (DNA): TGTGCCAGCAAGGGTGTTTCGGGTGGTTCACCCCTCCACTTT.